A single sample gave rise to the 29 T cell receptor delta chains below, sequenced in a study of gamma-delta chains in newborns, infants, children. TCRdb called clones anew from the reads with CATT. The sample records approximately 1,300 delta-chain clones, 0.9% to 1.4% being singletons. The material sequenced was blood. The receptors derive from a child in good health.

The table lists this clone with a few counts. TCRdb has a much larger clone's protein, which differs at residue 16 from the translation of this DNA, likely because of a read error; what is shown is the protein translated from the DNA. CDR3 region: CACDTLLGDTPHTDKRIF. CDR3 DNA sequence: TGTGCCTGTGACACTCTACTGGGGGATACGCCACACACCGATAAACGCATCTTT. The chain joins TRDV2 to TRDJ1; 13 bases are a match to TRDD3. CDR3 size: 18 residues. Germline V gene lookup returns CDR1 GEAIGNYY and CDR2 EKD.

This clone came up a few times. A much larger clone is a single base away; this may be a read error. The V gene is TRDV2, the J gene TRDJ1; D is perhaps TRDD3 (6 bases). This CDR3 has 15 residues. Looked up from germline, CDR1 is GEAIGNYY and CDR2 is EKD. The CDR3 DNA is TGTGCCTATGACACCGTAGGGGGAACCACCGATAAACTCATCTTT. As protein: CAYDTVGGTTDKLIF.

This clone has only a few counts. A read error is possible here, since a much larger clone lies one base away. The V gene is TRDV1, the J gene TRDJ1; 11 bases line up with TRDD3. Germline CDR1 is TSWWSYY and CDR2 is QGS. The CDR3 spans 22 residues. The V segment lost 6 bases and the J segment 0 bases; nucleotides outside the gene matches: 24. CDR3 DNA sequence: TGTGCTCTTGGACCATTCCCCAACTGGGGGATAATCCCTCTTACGTACACCGATAAACTCATCTTT. It encodes CALGPFPNWGIIPLTYTDKLIF.

About this clone: It may be a read error: a sequence one base away is much more abundant. Other nucleotide sequences in the sample specify the same CDR3. CDR3: CACDTLLHPNTDKLIF. CDR3 DNA sequence: TGTGCCTGTGACACCCTGCTCCATCCAAACACCGATAAACTCATCTTT. This chain joins TRDV2 and TRDJ1; D not certain. Trimming stripped 0 bases from V and 0 bases from J, with 13 bases between. Germline loops: CDR1 GEAIGNYY, CDR2 EKD. The CDR3 runs 16 residues.

This clone was observed a few times. CDR3 in amino acids: CACETLQGLGGTLKLIF. CDR3 in DNA: TGTGCCTGTGAGACTCTACAGGGGTTGGGGGGTACGCTGAAACTCATCTTT. This chain uses TRDV2 with TRDJ1; maybe TRDD3 (6 bases). The germline V gene has CDR1 GEAIGNYY and CDR2 EKD. V was clipped by 4 bases and J by 8 bases, with 28 bases between them. The CDR3 loop spans 17 amino acids.

This clone appeared a few times. The TCRdb record carries a much larger clone's protein, which differs from this DNA's translation at residue 14; a read error is the likely cause, and the protein listed here is the DNA translation. V is TRDV2 and J is TRDJ1; 9 bases align to TRDD3. Per the germline V gene, CDR1 is GEAIGNYY and CDR2 is EKD. This CDR3 contains 16 residues. This chain's CDR3 is CACDSLLGIRTDKPIF. CDR3 bases: TGTGCCTGTGACTCATTATTGGGGATACGCACCGACAAACCCATCTTT.

Comments on this clone: One base separates it from a far larger clone, so it is likely a read error. The J gene is TRDJ3, the V gene TRDV2, with 12 bases that match TRDD3. CDR1 and CDR2 from the germline V gene are GEAIGNYY and EKD. This CDR3 is built from 21 residues. The CDR3 reads CACDTVLGDTQSSWDTRQTFF. For the CDR3, the DNA is TGTGCCTGTGACACCGTACTGGGGGATACCCAAAGCTCCTGGGACACCCGACAGACGTTTTTC.

Only a few counts were recorded for this clone. Since a far larger clone is one base different, this is likely a read error. Other DNA sequences in the same sample also yield this CDR3. This chain connects TRDV2 to TRDJ1; 12 bases are a match to TRDD3. Germline V lookup: CDR1 GEAIGNYY, CDR2 EKD. The CDR3 sequence is 20 residues long. In nucleotides, the CDR3 is TGTGCCTGTGACCCCCTAAGTACTGGGGGATACTGGTCCGTAGCCGATAAGCTCATCTTT. It encodes CACDPLSTGGYWSVADKLIF.

This clone was found a few times. This probably arose from a read error, given a far larger clone one base away. The same CDR3 arises from other DNA sequences in this sample as well. The rearrangement joins TRDV2 to TRDJ3; possible D gene TRDD3, 6 bases. The CDR3 length is 18 residues. CDR1 is GEAIGNYY and CDR2 is EKD in the germline V gene. CDR3: CACDTAVGISWDTRQMFF. The CDR3 DNA sequence: TGTGCCTGTGACACCGCGGTGGGGATCTCCTGGGACACCCGGCAGATGTTTTTC.

This clone is deemed large. Other DNA sequences in the sample encode the same CDR3. The V gene is TRDV2, the J gene TRDJ1, with 12 nucleotides matching TRDD3. The CDR3 length is 19 residues. Germline loops: CDR1 GEAIGNYY, CDR2 EKD. V was pared by 3 bases and J by 0 bases, with 13 bases of the junction left unmatched. The CDR3 loop is CACDPLLGDTLHYTDKLIF. In DNA form, the CDR3 reads TGTGCCTGTGACCCTTTACTGGGGGATACCCTCCATTACACCGATAAACTCATCTTT.

The V call is TRDV2, the J call TRDJ3; D is uncertain. Germline loops: CDR1 GEAIGNYY, CDR2 EKD. Trimming pared 3 bases from V and 0 bases from J, leaving 14 bases between. The CDR3 consists of 18 residues. CDR3 sequence reads: CACDPLSTHSWDTRQMFF. The CDR3 nucleotides read TGTGCCTGTGACCCCCTAAGTACTCACTCCTGGGACACCCGACAGATGTTTTTC.

This clone was seen a handful of times. The protein given by TCRdb reflects a much larger clone and differs at residue 13 from this DNA's translation, likely from a read error; the protein shown is the DNA's translation. J is TRDJ3 and V is TRDV2; 8 positions match TRDD3. Germline values: CDR1 GEAIGNYY, CDR2 EKD. The CDR3 has 19 residues. This CDR3 reads CACDTTGGFSSWGTRQMFF. The CDR3 bases are TGTGCCTGTGACACCACTGGGGGCTTTAGCTCCTGGGGCACCCGACAGATGTTTTTC.

This clone was found a few times. This sequence is one base from a far larger clone and is likely a read error. This chain links TRDV2 with TRDJ3; the match to TRDD3 covers 7 bases. The germline CDR1 and CDR2 sequences are GEAIGNYY and EKD. The CDR3 totals 21 residues. The CDR3 reads CACDTAEGGGTSSRDTRQMFF. As DNA, the CDR3 is TGTGCCTGTGACACTGCCGAGGGTGGGGGAACGAGCTCCCGGGACACCCGACAGATGTTTTTC.

The table lists this clone with a few counts. This may arise from a read error, as a much more abundant clone is one base away. Other DNA sequences from this sample encode an identical CDR3 as well. The V and J genes are TRDV2 and TRDJ1, with 13 bases fitting TRDD3. The V gene's germline CDR1 is GEAIGNYY and CDR2 EKD. There are 18 residues in the CDR3. As DNA, the CDR3 is TGTGCCTGTGACACCTTACTGGGGGATACGCCGTTCTCCGATAAGCTCATCTTT. It encodes CACDTLLGDTPFSDKLIF.

This clone was found a few times. A far larger clone is off by one base, so a read error is likely. The identical CDR3 is also encoded by other nucleotide sequences in the sample. The genes are TRDV2 and TRDJ3; 7 bases are a match to TRDD3. CDR3 size: 20 residues. Germline CDR1 reads GEAIGNYY; CDR2 reads EKD. The DNA of the CDR3 is TGTGCCTGCGACACCGGTTGGGGGACGCATAGCTCCTGGGACACCCGACAGATGTTTTTC. Protein product: CACDTGWGTHSSWDTRQMFF.

Turning to this clone: This DNA translates differently at residue 4 from the TCRdb protein, which is that of a much larger clone; a read error is likely, and the protein shown is the DNA's own translation. This rearrangement joins TRDV2 to TRDJ1, with 7 bases aligning to TRDD3. Germline V lookup: CDR1 GEAIGNYY, CDR2 EKD. This CDR3 has 15 residues. The CDR3 DNA reads TGTGCCTGTAACACCGTGGGGGGATCCACCGATAAACTCATCTTT. This translates into CACNTVGGSTDKLIF.

In the case of this clone: A far larger clone is one base from this, pointing to a likely read error. This CDR3 is also generated by other DNA sequences in the sample. V gene TRDV2 combines with J gene TRDJ1; possibly TRDD3 for D (6 bases). The CDR3 spans 16 residues. The germline gives CDR1 GEAIGNYY, CDR2 EKD. With 3 bases removed from V and 4 bases from J, the gap between germline ends came to 20 bases. The CDR3 DNA follows: TGTGCCTGTGACCTCCTGGGAGATACGCTTGACGATAAACTCATCTTT. Translation: CACDLLGDTLDDKLIF.

Regarding this clone: The likely explanation is a read error, given a far larger clone one base away. The chain uses TRDV2 and TRDJ3; TRDD3 agrees at 7 bases. This CDR3 comprises 18 residues. Germline V lookup: CDR1 GEAIGNYY, CDR2 EKD. CDR3 sequence reads: CACDTGGYGSWGTRQMFF. CDR3 bases: TGTGCCTGTGACACCGGTGGATACGGCTCCTGGGGCACCCGACAGATGTTTTTC.

This clone was detected a few times. This sequence is one base from a far larger clone and is likely a read error. In the same sample, other DNA sequences code for this CDR3. The chain employs TRDV2 and TRDJ1, with a weak D call TRDD3 (6 bases). Germline assignment: CDR1 GEAIGNYY and CDR2 EKD. There are 16 residues in the CDR3. In nucleotides, the CDR3 is TGTGCCTGTGACCTCTGGGGAGCGACTTACACTGATAAACTCATCTTT. Its translation: CACDLWGATYTDKLIF.

This clone occurred a few times. TCRdb's protein for this DNA is that of a much larger clone and differs from the translation at residue 3, likely a read error; the protein shown is the DNA translation. Other DNA sequences in the sample encode the same CDR3. V usage is TRDV2 and J usage is TRDJ1, with TRDD3 as a possible D gene (6 bases). CDR1 and CDR2 (germline): GEAIGNYY, EKD. The CDR3 loop spans 18 amino acids. The CDR3 protein is CARDPLVGGEEDADKLIF. CDR3 in DNA: TGTGCCCGTGACCCCCTGGTCGGGGGGGAGGAGGACGCCGATAAACTCATCTTT.

A word on this clone: A much larger clone lies a single base off, so this may be a read error. This same CDR3 is encoded by further DNA sequences in the sample. The chain uses TRDV2 and TRDJ1; tentatively, D is TRDD3 (6 bases). Trimming removed 7 bases at V and 0 bases at J, with 20 bases between. Germline V gene sequence: CDR1 GEAIGNYY, CDR2 EKD. The CDR3 has 16 amino acids. The CDR3 loop reads CACDLWGATYTDKLIF. The CDR3 nucleotides are TGTGCCTGCGACCTCTGGGGAGCGACTTACACCGATAAACTCATCTTT.

Comments on this clone: Only one base separates this from a far larger clonotype, so it likely reflects a read error. The chain joins TRDV2 to TRDJ3; 7 nucleotides match TRDD3. The germline CDR1 and CDR2 sequences are GEAIGNYY and EKD. CDR3 length equals 21 residues. The CDR3, as DNA: TGTGCCTGTGACACTGCCGAGGGTGGGGGAACGAGCTCCTGGGGCACCCGACAGATGTTTTTC. This codes for CACDTAEGGGTSSWGTRQMFF.

Remarks on this clone: A far larger clone is a single base away, which makes a read error likely. Additional DNA sequences in this sample encode the identical CDR3. The chain has TRDV2 and TRDJ1; 13 bases fit TRDD3. This CDR3 is built from 20 residues. Germline CDR1 GEAIGNYY, CDR2 EKD. This CDR3 is CACDPLLGDTPQRDTDKLIF. The CDR3 region has the DNA TGTGCCTGTGACCCTTTACTGGGGGATACGCCGCAGAGGGACACTGATAAACTCATCTTT.

Points on this clone: The TCRdb record carries a much larger clone's protein, which differs from this DNA's translation at residue 12; a read error is the likely cause, and the protein listed here is the DNA translation. This CDR3 is also generated by other DNA sequences in the sample. The chain combines TRDV2 with TRDJ3; 12 positions agree with TRDD3. CDR1 is GEAIGNYY, CDR2 EKD, per germline. This CDR3 contains 20 residues. The ends lost 0 bases at V and 2 bases at J; junction bases unmatched: 7. In DNA form, the CDR3 reads TGTGCCTGTGACACCATGGCTGGGGGATACGGCCCCTGGGACACCCGACAGATGTTTTTC. As protein: CACDTMAGGYGPWDTRQMFF.

This clone appeared a few times. TCRdb lists the protein of a much larger clone for this DNA, which differs at residue 8, so this is likely a read error; the protein given here is translated from the DNA itself. The V call is TRDV2, the J call TRDJ1; 9 nucleotides line up with TRDD3. Trimming removed 0 bases from V and 0 bases from J; junction bases left unmatched: 10. Germline lookup yields CDR1 GEAIGNYY and CDR2 EKD. CDR3 length: 18 amino acids. Here the CDR3 reads CACDTVPAGGLNTDKLIF. In nucleotides, the CDR3 is TGTGCCTGTGACACCGTTCCTGCTGGGGGATTGAACACCGATAAACTCATCTTT.

This clone was observed a few times. A far larger clone is one base from this, pointing to a likely read error. V and J are TRDV2 and TRDJ3, with 13 bases lining up with TRDD3. The CDR3 sequence is 23 residues long. CDR1 is GEAIGNYY and CDR2 is EKD in the germline V gene. The CDR3 sequence: CACDLPSTGGYAPSSWGTRQMFF. DNA of the CDR3: TGTGCCTGTGACCTACCAAGTACTGGGGGATACGCGCCAAGCTCCTGGGGCACCCGACAGATGTTTTTC.

This clone is classed as medium-sized. With only one base between it and a far larger clone, this is likely a read error. The chain is built from TRDV2 and TRDJ1; the match to TRDD3 covers 7 bases. Germline CDR1 and CDR2: GEAIGNYY and EKD. J gave up 3 bases and V 0 bases, and 9 bases lay outside the gene matches. This CDR3 has 16 amino acids. CDR3 in DNA: TGTGCCTGTGACACCGCTGGGGATAAGCTCCCCGATAAACTCATCTTT. It yields the protein CACDTAGDKLPDKLIF.

Note on this clone: TCRdb's protein, taken from a much larger clone, differs from this DNA's translation at residue 3, likely owing to a read error; the protein displayed comes from the DNA. The J gene is TRDJ3, the V gene TRDV2, with 9 bases identical to TRDD3. The CDR3 sequence is 18 residues long. Germline CDR1 reads GEAIGNYY; CDR2 reads EKD. CDR3 region: CARDTLGDKGWDTRQMFF. CDR3 nucleotide sequence: TGTGCCCGTGACACCTTGGGGGATAAGGGCTGGGACACCCGACAGATGTTTTTC.

A note on this clone: A far bigger clonotype differs at one base, so this is likely a read error. Within the sample, other DNA sequences also encode this same CDR3. The gene calls are TRDV2 and TRDJ1; 10 nucleotides line up with TRDD3. Germline CDR1 reads GEAIGNYY; CDR2 reads EKD. The junction had 8 bases not matched to a gene; V was cut back by 0 bases and J by 2 bases. The CDR3 sequence is 17 residues long. CDR3: CACDTSGDTEYTDKLIF. In DNA, the CDR3 is TGTGCCTGTGACACCTCGGGGGATACGGAGTATACCGATAAACTCATCTTT.